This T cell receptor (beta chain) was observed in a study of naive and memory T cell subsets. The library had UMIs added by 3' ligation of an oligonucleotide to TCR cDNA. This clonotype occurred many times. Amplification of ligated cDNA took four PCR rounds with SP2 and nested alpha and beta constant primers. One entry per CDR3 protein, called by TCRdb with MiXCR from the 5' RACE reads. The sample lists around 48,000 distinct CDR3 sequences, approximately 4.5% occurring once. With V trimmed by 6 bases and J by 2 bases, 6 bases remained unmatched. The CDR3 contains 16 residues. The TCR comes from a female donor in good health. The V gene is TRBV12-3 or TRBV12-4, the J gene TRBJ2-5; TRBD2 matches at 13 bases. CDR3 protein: CASSPGLAGNQETQYF. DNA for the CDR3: TGTGCCAGCAGCCCGGGACTAGCGGGAAATCAAGAGACCCAGTACTTC.